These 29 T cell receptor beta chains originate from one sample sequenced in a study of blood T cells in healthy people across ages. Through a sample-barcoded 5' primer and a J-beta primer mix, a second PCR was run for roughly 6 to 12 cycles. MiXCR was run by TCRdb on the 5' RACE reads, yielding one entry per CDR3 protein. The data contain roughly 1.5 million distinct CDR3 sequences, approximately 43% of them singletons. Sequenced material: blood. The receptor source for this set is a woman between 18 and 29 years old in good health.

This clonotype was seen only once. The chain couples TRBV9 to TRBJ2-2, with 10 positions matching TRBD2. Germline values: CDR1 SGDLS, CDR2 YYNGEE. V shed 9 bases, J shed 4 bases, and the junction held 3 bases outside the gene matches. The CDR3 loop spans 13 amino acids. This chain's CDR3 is CATGTSVTGELFF. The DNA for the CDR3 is TGTGCCACCGGGACTAGCGTCACCGGGGAGCTGTTTTTT.

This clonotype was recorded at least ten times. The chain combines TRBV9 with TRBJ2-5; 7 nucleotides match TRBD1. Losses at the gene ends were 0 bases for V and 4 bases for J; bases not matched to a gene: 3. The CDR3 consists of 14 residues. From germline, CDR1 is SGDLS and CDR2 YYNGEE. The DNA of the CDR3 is TGTGCCAGCAGCGTAGATAGGGGGCGAGAGACCCAGTACTTC. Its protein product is CASSVDRGRETQYF.

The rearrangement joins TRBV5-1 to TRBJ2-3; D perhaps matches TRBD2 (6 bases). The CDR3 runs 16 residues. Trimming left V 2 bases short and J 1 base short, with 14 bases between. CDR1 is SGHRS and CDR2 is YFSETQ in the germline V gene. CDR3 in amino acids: CASSLSGTRGTDTQYF. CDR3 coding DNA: TGCGCCAGCAGCTTATCTGGGACTCGAGGCACAGATACGCAGTATTTT. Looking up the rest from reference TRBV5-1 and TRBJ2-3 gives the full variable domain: KAGVTQTPRYLIKTRGQQVTLSCSPISGHRSVSWYQQTPGQGLQFLFEYFSETQRNKGNFPGRFSGRQFSNSRSEMNVSTLELGDSALYLCASSLSGTRGTDTQYFGPGTRLTVL.

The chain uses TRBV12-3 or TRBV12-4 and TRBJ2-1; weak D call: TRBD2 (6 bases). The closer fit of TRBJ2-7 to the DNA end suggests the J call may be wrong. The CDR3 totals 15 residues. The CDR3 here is CASSRHGEAYNEQYF. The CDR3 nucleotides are TGTGCCAGCAGCCGTCACGGGGAGGCCTACAATGAGCAGTACTTC.

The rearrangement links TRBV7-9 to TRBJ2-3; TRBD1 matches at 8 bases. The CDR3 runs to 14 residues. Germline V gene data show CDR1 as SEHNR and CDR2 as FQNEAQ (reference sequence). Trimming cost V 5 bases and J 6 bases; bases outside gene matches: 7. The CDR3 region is CASSLDRVADTQYF. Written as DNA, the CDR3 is TGTGCCAGCAGCCTGGACAGGGTTGCCGATACGCAGTATTTT.

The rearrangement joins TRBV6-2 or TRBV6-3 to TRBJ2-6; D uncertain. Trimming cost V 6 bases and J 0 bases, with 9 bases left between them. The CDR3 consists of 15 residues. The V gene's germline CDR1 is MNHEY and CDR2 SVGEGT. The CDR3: CASSYPLSGANVLTF. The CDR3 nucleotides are TGTGCCAGCAGCTACCCCCTCTCTGGGGCCAACGTCCTGACTTTC.

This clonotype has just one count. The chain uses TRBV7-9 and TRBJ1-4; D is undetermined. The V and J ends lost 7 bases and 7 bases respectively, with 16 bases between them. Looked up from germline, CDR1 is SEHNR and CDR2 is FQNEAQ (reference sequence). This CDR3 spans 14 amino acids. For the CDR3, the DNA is TGTGCCAGCATCCCCAGCCGTTCGGGTGAAAAACTGTTTTTT. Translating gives CASIPSRSGEKLFF.

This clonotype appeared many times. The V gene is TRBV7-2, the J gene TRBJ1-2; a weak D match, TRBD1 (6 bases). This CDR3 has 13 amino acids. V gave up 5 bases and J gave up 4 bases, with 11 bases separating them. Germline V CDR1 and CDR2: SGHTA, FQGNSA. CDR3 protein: CASSPGQRYGYTF. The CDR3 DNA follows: TGTGCCAGCAGCCCCGGACAGCGCTATGGCTACACCTTC.

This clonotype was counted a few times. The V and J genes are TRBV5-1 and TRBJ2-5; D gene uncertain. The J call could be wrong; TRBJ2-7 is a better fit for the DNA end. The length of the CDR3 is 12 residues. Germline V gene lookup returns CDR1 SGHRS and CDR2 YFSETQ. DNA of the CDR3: TGCGCCAGCAGCTTGGAGTTTAACGAGCAGTACTTC. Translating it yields CASSLEFNEQYF.

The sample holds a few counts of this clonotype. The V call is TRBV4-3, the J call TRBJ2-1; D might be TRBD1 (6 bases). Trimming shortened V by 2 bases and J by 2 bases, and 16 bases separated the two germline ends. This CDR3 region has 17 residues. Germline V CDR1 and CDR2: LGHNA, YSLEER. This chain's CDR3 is CASSQHPGTNTYNEQFF. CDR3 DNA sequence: TGCGCCAGCAGCCAACATCCTGGGACAAATACCTACAATGAGCAGTTCTTC.

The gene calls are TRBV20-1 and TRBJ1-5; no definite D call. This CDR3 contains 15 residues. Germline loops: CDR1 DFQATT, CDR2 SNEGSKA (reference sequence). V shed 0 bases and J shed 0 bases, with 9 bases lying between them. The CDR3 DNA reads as TGCAGTGCTAGAGAAGCGGGATATAGCAATCAGCCCCAGCATTTT. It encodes CSAREAGYSNQPQHF.

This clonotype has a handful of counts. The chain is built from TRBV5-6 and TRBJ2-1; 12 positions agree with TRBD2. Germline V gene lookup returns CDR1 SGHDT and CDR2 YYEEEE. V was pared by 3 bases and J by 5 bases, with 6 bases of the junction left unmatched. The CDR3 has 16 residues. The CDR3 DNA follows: TGTGCCAGCAGCTCTTATCTAGCGGGGGGGGACAATGAGCAGTTCTTC. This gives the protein CASSSYLAGGDNEQFF.

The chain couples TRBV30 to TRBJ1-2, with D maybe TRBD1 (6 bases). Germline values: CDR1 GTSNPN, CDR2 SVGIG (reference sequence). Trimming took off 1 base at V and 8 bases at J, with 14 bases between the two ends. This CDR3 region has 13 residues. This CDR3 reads CAWSDLGAYGYTF. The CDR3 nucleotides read TGTGCCTGGAGTGACCTGGGGGCCTACGGCTACACCTTC.

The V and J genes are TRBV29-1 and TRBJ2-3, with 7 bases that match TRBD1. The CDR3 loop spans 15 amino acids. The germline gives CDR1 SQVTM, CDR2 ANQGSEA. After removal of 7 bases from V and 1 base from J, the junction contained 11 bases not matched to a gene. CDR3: CSALNTGAGTDTQYF. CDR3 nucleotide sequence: TGCAGCGCCCTTAACACAGGGGCCGGCACAGATACGCAGTATTTT.

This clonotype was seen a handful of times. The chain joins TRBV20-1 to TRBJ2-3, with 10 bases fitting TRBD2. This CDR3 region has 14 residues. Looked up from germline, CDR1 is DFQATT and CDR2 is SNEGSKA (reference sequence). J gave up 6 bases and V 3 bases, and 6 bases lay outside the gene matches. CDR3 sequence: CSARLSGGADTQYF. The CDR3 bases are TGCAGTGCTAGGCTCAGCGGGGGGGCCGATACGCAGTATTTT.

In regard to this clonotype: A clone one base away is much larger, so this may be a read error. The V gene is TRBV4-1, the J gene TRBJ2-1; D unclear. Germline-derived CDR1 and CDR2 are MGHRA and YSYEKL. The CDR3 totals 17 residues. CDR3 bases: TGCGCCAGCAGCCAAGTGGGGAAGACTTGGACCTACAATGAGCGGTTCTTC. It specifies CASSQVGKTWTYNERFF.

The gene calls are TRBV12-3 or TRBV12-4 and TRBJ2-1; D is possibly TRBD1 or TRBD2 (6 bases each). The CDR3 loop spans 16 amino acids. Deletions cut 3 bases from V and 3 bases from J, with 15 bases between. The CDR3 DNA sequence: TGTGCCAGCAGTTTCGGAGGGGGGAAAGACTACAATGAGCAGTTCTTC. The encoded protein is CASSFGGGKDYNEQFF.

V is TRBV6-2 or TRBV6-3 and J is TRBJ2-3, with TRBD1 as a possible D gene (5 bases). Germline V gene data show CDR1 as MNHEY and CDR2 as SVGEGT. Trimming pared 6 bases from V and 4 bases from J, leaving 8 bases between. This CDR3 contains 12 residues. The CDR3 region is CASRPQADTQYF. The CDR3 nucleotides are TGTGCCAGCAGACCACAGGCAGATACGCAGTATTTT.

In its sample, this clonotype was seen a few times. CDR3 in DNA: TGTGCCAGCAGTCTGGGGACTAGCGGAATCTATGAGCAGTTCTTC. Translation gives CASSLGTSGIYEQFF. The chain recombines TRBV12-3 or TRBV12-4 with TRBJ2-1; 11 nucleotides agree with TRBD2. This CDR3 spans 15 amino acids. V lost 5 bases to trimming and J lost 8 bases; unmatched junction nucleotides: 8.

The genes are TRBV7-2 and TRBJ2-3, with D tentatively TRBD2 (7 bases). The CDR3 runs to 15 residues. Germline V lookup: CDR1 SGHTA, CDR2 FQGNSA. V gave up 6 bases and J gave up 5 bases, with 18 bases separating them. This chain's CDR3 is CASSPLAPGVDTQYF. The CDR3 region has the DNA TGTGCCAGCAGTCCACTAGCGCCAGGGGTAGATACGCAGTATTTT.

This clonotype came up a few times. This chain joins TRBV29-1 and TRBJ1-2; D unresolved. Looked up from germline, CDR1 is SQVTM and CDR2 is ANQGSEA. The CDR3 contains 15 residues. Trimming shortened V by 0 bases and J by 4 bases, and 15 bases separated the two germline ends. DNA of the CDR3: TGCAGCGTTGAAGATTATACAGTCGAACTCTATGGCTACACCTTC. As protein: CSVEDYTVELYGYTF. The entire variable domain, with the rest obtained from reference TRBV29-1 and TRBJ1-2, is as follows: SAVISQKPSRDICQRGTSLTIQCQVDSQVTMMFWYRQQPGQSLTLIATANQGSEATYESGFVIDKFPISRPNLTFSTLTVSNMSPEDSSIYLCSVEDYTVELYGYTFGSGTRLTVV.

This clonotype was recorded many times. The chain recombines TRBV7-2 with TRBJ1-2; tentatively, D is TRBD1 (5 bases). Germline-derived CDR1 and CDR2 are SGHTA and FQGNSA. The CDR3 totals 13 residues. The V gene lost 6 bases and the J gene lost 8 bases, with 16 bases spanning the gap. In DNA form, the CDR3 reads TGTGCCAGCAGTCCCGACAGATCGAGCGGCTACACCTTC. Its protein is CASSPDRSSGYTF.

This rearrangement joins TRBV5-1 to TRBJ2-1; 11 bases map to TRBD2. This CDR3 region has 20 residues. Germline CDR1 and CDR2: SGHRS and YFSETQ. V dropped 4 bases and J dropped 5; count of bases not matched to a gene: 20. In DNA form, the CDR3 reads TGCGCCAGCAGCGCCAATACTAGCGGGGGAATCCTCCCATTTGACAATGAGCAGTTCTTC. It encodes CASSANTSGGILPFDNEQFF.

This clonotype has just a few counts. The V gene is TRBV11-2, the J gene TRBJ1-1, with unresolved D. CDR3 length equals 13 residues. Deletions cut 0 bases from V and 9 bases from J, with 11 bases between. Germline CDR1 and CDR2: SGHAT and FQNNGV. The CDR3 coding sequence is TGTGCCAGCAGCTTAGATCCGGGAGGGAAAGCTTTCTTT. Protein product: CASSLDPGGKAFF.

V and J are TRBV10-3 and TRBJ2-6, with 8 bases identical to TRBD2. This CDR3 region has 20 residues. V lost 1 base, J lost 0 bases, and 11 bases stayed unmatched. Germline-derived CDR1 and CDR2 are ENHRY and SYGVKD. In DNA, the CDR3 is TGTGCCATCAGTGAGTTGGGACTAGTCGCAGGGAGCTCTGGGGCCAACGTCCTGACTTTC. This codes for CAISELGLVAGSSGANVLTF.

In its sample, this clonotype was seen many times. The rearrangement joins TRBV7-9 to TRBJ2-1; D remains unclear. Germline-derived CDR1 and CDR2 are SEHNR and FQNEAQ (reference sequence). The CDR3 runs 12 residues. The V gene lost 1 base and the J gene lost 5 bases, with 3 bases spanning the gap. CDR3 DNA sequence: TGTGCCAGCAGCTTAGTCCACAATGAGCAGTTCTTC. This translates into CASSLVHNEQFF. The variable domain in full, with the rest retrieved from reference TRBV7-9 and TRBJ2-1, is DTGVSQNPRHKITKRGQNVTFRCDPISEHNRLYWYRQTLGQGPEFLTYFQNEAQLEKSRLLSDRFSAERPKGSFSTLEIQRTEQGDSAMYLCASSLVHNEQFFGPGTRLTVL.

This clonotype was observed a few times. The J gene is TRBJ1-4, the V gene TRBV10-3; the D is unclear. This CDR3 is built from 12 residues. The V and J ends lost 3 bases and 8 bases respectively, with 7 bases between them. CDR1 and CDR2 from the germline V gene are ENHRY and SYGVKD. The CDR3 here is CAISDGAEKLFF. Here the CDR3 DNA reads TGTGCCATCAGTGATGGTGCGGAAAAACTGTTTTTT.

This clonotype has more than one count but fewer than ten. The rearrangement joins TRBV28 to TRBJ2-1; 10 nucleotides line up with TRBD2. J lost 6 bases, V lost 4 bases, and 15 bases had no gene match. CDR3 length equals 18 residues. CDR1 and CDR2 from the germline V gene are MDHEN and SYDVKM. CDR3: CASSSTGGGAGGPNEQFF. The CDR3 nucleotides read TGTGCCAGCAGTTCCACCGGAGGTGGAGCGGGAGGGCCCAATGAGCAGTTCTTC.

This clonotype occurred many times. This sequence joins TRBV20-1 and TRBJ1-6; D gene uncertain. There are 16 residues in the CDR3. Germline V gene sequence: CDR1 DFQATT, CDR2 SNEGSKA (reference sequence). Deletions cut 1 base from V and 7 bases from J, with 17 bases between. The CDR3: CSARGLRDGRNSPLHF. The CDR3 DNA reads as TGCAGTGCTAGAGGCCTAAGAGACGGAAGAAATTCACCCCTCCACTTT.